What follows is one T cell receptor beta chain and its context. With V trimmed by 4 bases and J by 5 bases, 9 bases remained unmatched. CDR1 is SGHDT and CDR2 is YYEEEE in the germline V gene. The CDR3 contains 15 residues. This entry comes from a study of blood T cell repertoires in COVID-19. Generated by immunoSEQ multiplex PCR, the TCRdb table keeps only in-frame clones and is missing some. This sample has about 120,000 clones, with more than 80% found just once. This chain joins TRBV5-6 and TRBJ2-3; 8 bases are shared with TRBD1. This clonotype originated in a man aged 40-50 years with acute or convalescent COVID-19. Sequenced input: peripheral blood. The CDR3 loop is CASSRRRTGKDTQYF. CDR3 bases: TGTGCCAGCAGCCGAAGGCGGACAGGGAAAGATACGCAGTATTTT.